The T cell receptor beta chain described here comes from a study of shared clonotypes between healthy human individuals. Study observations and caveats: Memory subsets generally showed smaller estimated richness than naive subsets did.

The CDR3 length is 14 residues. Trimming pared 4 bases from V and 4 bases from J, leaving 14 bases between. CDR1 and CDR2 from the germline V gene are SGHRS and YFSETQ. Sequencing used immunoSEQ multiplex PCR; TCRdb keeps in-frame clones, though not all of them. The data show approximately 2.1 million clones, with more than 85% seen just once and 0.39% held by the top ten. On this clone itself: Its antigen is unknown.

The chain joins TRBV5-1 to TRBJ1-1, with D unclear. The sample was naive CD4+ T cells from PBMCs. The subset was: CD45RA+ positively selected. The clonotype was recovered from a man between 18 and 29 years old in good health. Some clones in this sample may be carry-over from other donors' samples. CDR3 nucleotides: TGCGCCAGCAGCAGGCGGGGAGGAGGCACTGAAGCTTTCTTT. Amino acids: CASSRRGGGTEAFF.